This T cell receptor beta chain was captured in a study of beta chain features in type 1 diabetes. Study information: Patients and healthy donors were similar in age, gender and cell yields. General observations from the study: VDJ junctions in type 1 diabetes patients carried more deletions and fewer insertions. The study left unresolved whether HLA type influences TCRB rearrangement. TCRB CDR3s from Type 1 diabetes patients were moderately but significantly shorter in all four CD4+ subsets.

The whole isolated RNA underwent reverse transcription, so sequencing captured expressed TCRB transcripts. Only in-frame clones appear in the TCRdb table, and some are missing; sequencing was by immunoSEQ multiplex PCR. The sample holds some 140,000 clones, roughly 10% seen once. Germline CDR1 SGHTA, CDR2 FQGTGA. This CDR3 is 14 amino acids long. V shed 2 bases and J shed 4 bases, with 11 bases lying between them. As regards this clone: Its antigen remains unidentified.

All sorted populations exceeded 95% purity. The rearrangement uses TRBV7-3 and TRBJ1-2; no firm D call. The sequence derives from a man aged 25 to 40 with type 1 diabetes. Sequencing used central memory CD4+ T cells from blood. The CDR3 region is CASSLGGGSYGYTF. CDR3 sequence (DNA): TGTGCCAGCAGCTTAGGTGGAGGAAGCTATGGCTACACCTTC.